These 27 T cell receptor beta chains were sequenced from one sample in a study of identifying expanded T cells in peripheral blood. Repertoires were generated with immunoSEQ multiplex PCR, while TCRdb's copy carries only in-frame clones and drops some. In the table there are around 130,000 clones, about 88% of which are singletons. Sequenced input: blood. These receptors all come from a person between 18 and 75 years old in good health.

The chain carries TRBV25-1 and TRBJ2-1; unclear D gene. From germline, CDR1 is MGHDK and CDR2 SYGVNS. The CDR3 totals 11 residues. Trimming took 6 bases from V and 5 from J, leaving 5 bases between them. The CDR3 DNA reads TGTGCCAGCAGAGGGAACAATGAGCAGTTCTTC. Its translation is CASRGNNEQFF.

CDR3 amino acids: CASRPGGANNEQFF. In DNA form, the CDR3 reads TGTGCCAGCAGGCCGGGCGGAGCAAACAATGAGCAGTTCTTC. V and J are TRBV28 and TRBJ2-1, with D hard to call. In germline, CDR1 is MDHEN, CDR2 SYDVKM. This CDR3 has 14 amino acids. V gave up 6 bases and J gave up 5 bases, with 14 bases separating them. Full variable domain (outside the CDR3, taken from reference TRBV28 and TRBJ2-1): DVKVTQSSRYLVKRTGEKVFLECVQDMDHENMFWYRQDPGLGLRLIYFSYDVKMKEKGDIPEGYSVSREKKERFSLILESASTNQTSMYLCASRPGGANNEQFFGPGTRLTVL.

The chain couples TRBV18 to TRBJ1-2; D may be TRBD1 (6 bases). The germline gives CDR1 KGHSH, CDR2 LQKENI. The V end lost 5 bases, the J end lost 4 bases, and 11 bases lay between the germline ends. The CDR3 totals 13 residues. The CDR3 protein is CASSEDSSYGYTF. DNA for the CDR3: TGTGCCAGCTCAGAGGACAGCAGCTATGGCTACACCTTC.

This clone has just one count. This chain uses TRBV2 with TRBJ1-4; D possibly corresponds to TRBD1 (5 bases). V lost 3 bases and J 4 bases, leaving 12 bases between the germline ends. The CDR3 runs to 15 residues. Per the germline V gene, CDR1 is SNHLY and CDR2 is FYNNEI. CDR3 loop: CASSEGDRDNEKLFF. The CDR3 DNA reads TGTGCCAGCAGTGAGGGAGACAGAGATAATGAAAAACTGTTTTTT.

The chain combines TRBV4-3 with TRBJ1-1; 11 bases fit TRBD1. Unmatched junction bases numbered 4, after V lost 3 bases and J lost 7 bases. This CDR3 is 14 amino acids long. Germline loops: CDR1 LGHNA, CDR2 YSLEER. CDR3 amino acids: CASSHGQGAVEAFF. The CDR3 region has the DNA TGCGCCAGCAGCCATGGACAGGGGGCTGTTGAAGCTTTCTTT.

This chain joins TRBV7-8 and TRBJ2-1, with D perhaps TRBD2 (6 bases). From germline, CDR1 is SGHVS and CDR2 FQNEAQ. Trimming left V 0 bases short and J 7 bases short, with 10 bases between. This CDR3 has 14 residues. The CDR3 nucleotides are TGTGCCAGCAGCTTAGCGCCGGGGGAGAATGAGCAGTTCTTC. Its protein product is CASSLAPGENEQFF.

V usage is TRBV5-5 and J usage is TRBJ1-2; D unresolved. The CDR3 loop spans 14 amino acids. V lost 5 bases and J 8 bases, leaving 19 bases between the germline ends. CDR1 and CDR2 (germline): SGHKS, YYEKEE (reference sequence). In nucleotides, the CDR3 is TGTGCCAGCAGTAAGGCGCTCAGAGGTGAGGGCTACACCTTC. It yields the protein CASSKALRGEGYTF.

The CDR3 bases are TGTGCCAGCAAGGAACGTGACGGGGAGCTGTTTTTT. It codes for CASKERDGELFF. The chain links TRBV6-5 to TRBJ2-2, with D hard to call. This CDR3 has 12 residues. Trimming left V 7 bases short and J 7 bases short, with 10 bases between. Germline V CDR1 and CDR2: MNHEY, SVGAGI.

The chain is built from TRBV5-4 and TRBJ2-3; D may be TRBD2 (5 bases). CDR1 is SGHNT and CDR2 is YYREEE in the germline V gene (reference sequence). This CDR3 contains 14 residues. The ends were cut back, 4 bases at V and 3 bases at J, with 12 bases in the middle. The chain's CDR3 is CASSLGMGTDTQYF. CDR3 DNA sequence: TGTGCCAGCAGCCTCGGGATGGGTACAGATACGCAGTATTTT.

The rearrangement uses TRBV9 and TRBJ1-6, with a weak D call TRBD1 (5 bases). CDR3 length: 14 residues. Germline-derived CDR1 and CDR2 are SGDLS and YYNGEE. V was clipped by 0 bases and J by 8 bases, with 9 bases between them. CDR3 DNA: TGTGCCAGCAGCGTAGGGGGGTACGATTCACCCCTCCACTTT. Translation: CASSVGGYDSPLHF.

The V and J genes are TRBV6-4 and TRBJ1-5; D is uncertain. CDR1 is MRHNA and CDR2 is SNTAGT in the germline V gene. CDR3 length equals 16 residues. V lost 4 bases and J 3 bases, leaving 16 bases between the germline ends. CDR3 nucleotides: TGTGCCAGCAGTGGCTACGGTGCTGCCCTCAATCAGCCCCAGCATTTT. Amino acid sequence: CASSGYGAALNQPQHF.

The rearrangement uses TRBV6-6 and TRBJ1-2; 9 nucleotides line up with TRBD1. The length of the CDR3 is 16 residues. V lost 4 bases to trimming and J lost 4 bases; unmatched junction nucleotides: 10. The germline V gene has CDR1 MNHNY and CDR2 SVGAGI (reference sequence). The CDR3: CASSFQPGTGIYGYTF. CDR3 nucleotides: TGTGCCAGCAGTTTCCAACCCGGGACAGGGATCTATGGCTACACCTTC.

The V and J genes are TRBV11-3 and TRBJ2-2, with no clear D. This CDR3 spans 13 amino acids. CDR1 is SGHNT and CDR2 is YENEEA in the germline V gene. The germline V and J ends were trimmed by 1 base and 5 bases, with 5 bases remaining between them. The CDR3 bases are TGTGCCAGCAGCTTAGTCGCAACCGGGGAGCTGTTTTTT. It translates to CASSLVATGELFF. The variable domain in full, with the rest retrieved from reference TRBV11-3 and TRBJ2-2, is EAGVVQSPRYKIIEKKQPVAFWCNPISGHNTLYWYLQNLGQGPELLIRYENEEAVDDSQLPKDRFSAERLKGVDSTLKIQPAELGDSAVYLCASSLVATGELFFGEGSRLTVL.

The gene calls are TRBV5-1 and TRBJ1-4; 9 bases align to TRBD1. There are 14 residues in the CDR3. The V segment lost 5 bases and the J segment 8 bases; nucleotides outside the gene matches: 7. The germline V gene has CDR1 SGHRS and CDR2 YFSETQ. The CDR3 reads CASREDRGSEKLFF. CDR3 DNA: TGCGCCAGCAGGGAGGACAGGGGAAGCGAAAAACTGTTTTTT.

The chain carries TRBV13 and TRBJ1-1; D not certain. The V end was cut by 4 bases, the J end by 7 bases, with 10 bases between. Germline CDR1 and CDR2: PRHDT and FYEKMQ (reference sequence). The CDR3 has 12 residues. The chain's CDR3 is CASSSRRIEAFF. The CDR3, as DNA: TGTGCCAGCAGCTCGAGGAGAATTGAAGCTTTCTTT.

The gene calls are TRBV10-2 and TRBJ1-2, with a possible D match to TRBD1 (5 bases). Germline assignment: CDR1 WSHSY and CDR2 SAAADI. Trimming took off 2 bases at V and 7 bases at J, with 17 bases between the two ends. This CDR3 contains 15 residues. Here the CDR3 DNA reads TGCGCCAGCAGTGAGGCGACAGACCGACGACCTGGCTACACCTTC. Translating it yields CASSEATDRRPGYTF.

The CDR3 region has the DNA TGCGCCAGCAGTGAGGATCGTACGCAGTATTTT. It codes for CASSEDRTQYF. This chain links TRBV10-1 with TRBJ2-3; no clear D. The germline CDR1 and CDR2 sequences are WNHNN and SYGVQD (reference sequence). The CDR3 runs 11 residues. V lost 2 bases to trimming and J lost 8 bases, with 5 bases between them.

The V and J genes are TRBV5-1 and TRBJ2-2; D is undetermined. Germline loops: CDR1 SGHRS, CDR2 YFSETQ. The CDR3 spans 12 residues. V lost 4 bases, J lost 2 bases, and 3 bases lay in between. CDR3 sequence (DNA): TGCGCCAGCAGCCGAAACACCGGGGAGCTGTTTTTT. Its translation: CASSRNTGELFF.

The V call is TRBV7-6, the J call TRBJ2-3, with 8 nucleotides matching TRBD1. With V trimmed by 8 bases and J by 6 bases, 10 bases remained unmatched. The CDR3 is made up of 14 amino acids. Per germline, CDR1 SGHVS and CDR2 FNYEAQ. CDR3 nucleotides: TGTGCCAGCGCCGGGACAGGCGGAGGGGATACGCAGTATTTT. Translation gives CASAGTGGGDTQYF.

The chain couples TRBV18 to TRBJ2-7, with D unclear. Germline V lookup: CDR1 KGHSH, CDR2 LQKENI. The ends were cut back, 4 bases at V and 6 bases at J, with 13 bases in the middle. The CDR3 length is 13 residues. Written as DNA, the CDR3 is TGTGCCAGCTCACGTCTGGCGTTTGCCGAGCAGTACTTC. This sequence encodes CASSRLAFAEQYF. Based on the CDR3 plus reference TRBV18 and TRBJ2-7, the full variable domain is NAGVMQNPRHLVRRRGQEARLRCSPMKGHSHVYWYRQLPEEGLKFMVYLQKENIIDESGMPKERFSAEFPKEGPSILRIQQVVRGDSAAYFCASSRLAFAEQYFGPGTRLTVT.

The V call is TRBV5-4, the J call TRBJ2-3, with no clear D. Germline V gene sequence: CDR1 SGHNT, CDR2 YYREEE (reference sequence). Trimming left V 3 bases short and J 0 bases short, with 11 bases between. The CDR3 length is 15 residues. The DNA for the CDR3 is TGTGCCAGCAGCTCTAAACAAAGGAGCACAGATACGCAGTATTTT. Its protein is CASSSKQRSTDTQYF.

This chain connects TRBV5-4 to TRBJ2-2, with D perhaps TRBD1 (5 bases). Germline CDR1 SGHNT, CDR2 YYREEE (reference sequence). CDR3 length: 14 amino acids. Trimming stripped 4 bases from V and 4 bases from J, with 11 bases between. For the CDR3, the DNA is TGTGCCAGCAGCAGCCAGGGTGGCACCGGGGAGCTGTTTTTT. It yields the protein CASSSQGGTGELFF.

This chain links TRBV19 with TRBJ2-1, with D tentatively TRBD1 (5 bases). V lost 3 bases and J 3 bases, leaving 9 bases between the germline ends. Germline V gene lookup returns CDR1 LNHDA and CDR2 SQIVND (reference sequence). This CDR3 spans 14 amino acids. For the CDR3, the DNA is TGTGCCAGTAGTATTAGGACAAACTACAATGAGCAGTTCTTC. This translates into CASSIRTNYNEQFF.

The rearrangement links TRBV4-1 to TRBJ2-4; no reliable D call. V shed 1 base and J shed 2 bases, with 3 bases lying between them. Per germline, CDR1 MGHRA and CDR2 YSYEKL. The CDR3 is 13 residues long. CDR3 in amino acids: CASSQGPKNIQYF. CDR3 in DNA: TGCGCCAGCAGCCAAGGACCCAAAAACATTCAGTACTTC.

V gene TRBV27 combines with J gene TRBJ1-2, with 8 bases fitting TRBD1. Germline V gene sequence: CDR1 MNHEY, CDR2 SMNVEV (reference sequence). This CDR3 has 15 amino acids. The V segment lost 2 bases and the J segment 7 bases; nucleotides outside the gene matches: 9. CDR3: CASSLRGQGGSGYTF. The CDR3 DNA follows: TGTGCCAGCAGTTTAAGAGGACAGGGAGGTAGTGGCTACACCTTC.

The V and J genes are TRBV19 and TRBJ1-1, with 8 bases lining up with TRBD1. CDR1 and CDR2 (germline): LNHDA, SQIVND (reference sequence). V gave up 8 bases and J gave up 0 bases; unmatched junction bases: 11. CDR3 length: 16 amino acids. This CDR3 reads CASWDRKSLLNTEAFF. Here the CDR3 DNA reads TGTGCCAGTTGGGACAGGAAAAGCCTTTTGAACACTGAAGCTTTCTTT.

CDR3 in DNA: TGTGCCAGCAGTTCTGTACAACGGTACGAGCAGTACTTC. It is translated as CASSSVQRYEQYF. The chain carries TRBV28 and TRBJ2-7, with no clear D. Trimming cost V 4 bases and J 4 bases, with 11 bases left between them. The CDR3 contains 13 residues. CDR1 and CDR2 (germline): MDHEN, SYDVKM.